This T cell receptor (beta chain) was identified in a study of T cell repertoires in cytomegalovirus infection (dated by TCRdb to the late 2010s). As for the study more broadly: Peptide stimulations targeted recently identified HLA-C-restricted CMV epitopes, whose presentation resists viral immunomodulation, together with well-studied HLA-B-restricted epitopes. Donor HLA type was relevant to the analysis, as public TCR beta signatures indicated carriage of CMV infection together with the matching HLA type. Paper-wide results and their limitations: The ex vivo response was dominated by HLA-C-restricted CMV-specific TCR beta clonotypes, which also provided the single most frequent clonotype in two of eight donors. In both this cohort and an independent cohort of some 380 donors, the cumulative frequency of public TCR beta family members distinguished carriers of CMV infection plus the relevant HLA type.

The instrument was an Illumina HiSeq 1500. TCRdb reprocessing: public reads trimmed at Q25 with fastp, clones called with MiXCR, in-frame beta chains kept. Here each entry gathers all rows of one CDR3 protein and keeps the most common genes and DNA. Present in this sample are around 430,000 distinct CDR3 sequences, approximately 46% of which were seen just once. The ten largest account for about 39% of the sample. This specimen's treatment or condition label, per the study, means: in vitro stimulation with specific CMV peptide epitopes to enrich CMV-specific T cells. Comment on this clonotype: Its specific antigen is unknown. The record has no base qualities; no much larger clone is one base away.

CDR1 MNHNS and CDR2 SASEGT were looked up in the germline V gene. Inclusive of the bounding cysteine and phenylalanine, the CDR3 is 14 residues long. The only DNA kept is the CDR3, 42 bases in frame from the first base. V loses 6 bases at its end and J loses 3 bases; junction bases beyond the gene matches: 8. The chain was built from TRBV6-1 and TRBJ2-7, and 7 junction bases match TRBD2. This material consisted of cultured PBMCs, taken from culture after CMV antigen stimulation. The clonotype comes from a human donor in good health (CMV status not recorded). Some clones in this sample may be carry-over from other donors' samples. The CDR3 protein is CASSRTGGVYEQYF. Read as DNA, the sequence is TGTGCCAGCAGCCGAACGGGGGGAGTCTACGAGCAGTACTTC.